Listed below are T cell receptor beta chains from one sample, sequenced in a study of Ad26.COV2.S vaccination and SARS-CoV-2 variants. The method was immunoSEQ multiplex PCR; TCRdb's version includes in-frame clones alone and lacks a portion of them. The table includes about 390,000 clones, 70% to 90% detected once. This sample comprised peripheral blood, obtained in a trial of Ad26.COV2.S vaccine versus placebo. These receptors all stem from a person aged 18-60 years who received the Ad26.COV2.S COVID-19 vaccine or a placebo. Each CDR3 is given with its conserved first and last residue. The D gene is left open where the match is weak. For some rows the clone size is stated as once, few or many, or as a class when expanded; others skip it.

V gene	clone size	J gene	CDR3 length	D gene	CDR3 DNA	CDR3 protein
TRBV4-1	-	TRBJ2-5	14	-	TGCGCCAGCAGCCGGGGCCCGGTAAGCGGGACCCAGTACTTC	CASSRGPVSGTQYF
TRBV5-1	-	TRBJ1-3	14	-	TGCGCCAGCAGCTTTACCGGGGATGGAAACACCATATATTTT	CASSFTGDGNTIYF
TRBV11-2	-	TRBJ2-1	14	-	TGTGCCAGCAGCGATCAGCCAGAGTACAATGAGCAGTTCTTC	CASSDQPEYNEQFF
TRBV10-3	-	TRBJ2-3	14	-	TGTGCCATCAGTGTCATTGGGATCACAGATACGCAGTATTTT	CAISVIGITDTQYF
TRBV11-2	-	TRBJ2-1	15	-	TGTGCCAGCAGCTTAGAAGGGGCGGGCTACAATGAGCAGTTCTTC	CASSLEGAGYNEQFF
TRBV6-2/TRBV6-3	-	TRBJ1-1	13	-	TGTGCCAGCAGCCCTGAGGAGGCCACTGAGACTTTCTTT	CASSPEEATETFF
TRBV2	-	TRBJ2-7	12	-	TGTGCCAGCAGTGACAGCCTCTACGAGCAGTACTTC	CASSDSLYEQYF
TRBV29-1	few	TRBJ1-6	13	TRBD1	TGCAGCGTTGCCGGGACAGAGGATTCACCCCTCCACTTT	CSVAGTEDSPLHF
TRBV5-1	-	TRBJ2-5	14	TRBD1	TGCGCCAGCAGCTTGAGAGGGGGCAGTGAGACCCAGTACTTC	CASSLRGGSETQYF
TRBV25-1	-	TRBJ2-6	17	TRBD2	TGTGTCAGCAGTGAATCGGTCGGGGGGATCGGGGCCAACGTCCTGACTTTC	CVSSESVGGIGANVLTF
TRBV5-1	-	TRBJ1-1	14	TRBD1	TGCGCCAGCAGCTCGGGACAGGGAGGCACTGAAGCTTTCTTT	CASSSGQGGTEAFF
TRBV5-1	-	TRBJ2-1	15	TRBD2	TGCGCCAGCAGCAGCGGGACTTCCACCTACAATGAGCAGTTCTTC	CASSSGTSTYNEQFF
TRBV19	-	TRBJ2-1	16	TRBD2	TGTGCCAGTAGTATAGATCCCGGGACTAGCAATGGTGAGCAGTTCTTC	CASSIDPGTSNGEQFF
TRBV12-3/TRBV12-4	-	TRBJ1-1	13	-	TGTGCCAGCAGGGCGGGCCCCGGGACTGAAGCTTTCTTT	CASRAGPGTEAFF
TRBV5-1	-	TRBJ2-3	14	-	TGCGCCAGCAGCTTTTCGACTAGCACAGATACGCAGTATTTT	CASSFSTSTDTQYF
TRBV3-1/TRBV3-2	-	TRBJ2-1	18	-	TGTGCCAGCAGCCAAGGAAGTCGGGCGGGCAGCTCCTACAATGAGCAGTTCTTC	CASSQGSRAGSSYNEQFF
TRBV10-3	-	TRBJ2-2	13	-	TGTGCCATCAGTGATGGAGCCACCGGGGAGCTGTTTTTT	CAISDGATGELFF
TRBV5-5	-	TRBJ1-4	14	-	TGTGCCAGCAGCTTGATTGGCGTCGGTGAAAAACTGTTTTTT	CASSLIGVGEKLFF
TRBV19	-	TRBJ2-3	14	-	TGTGCCAGCACGACCGGGGGAGCCACAGATACGCAGTATTTT	CASTTGGATDTQYF
TRBV5-1	-	TRBJ2-2	14	-	TGCGCCAGCAGCTTCCGTGGGGAGGCCGGGGAGCTGTTTTTT	CASSFRGEAGELFF
TRBV3-1/TRBV3-2	few	TRBJ1-3	17	-	TGTGCCAGCAGCCAAGATCTCCGGGGGGAAGACGGAAACACCATATATTTT	CASSQDLRGEDGNTIYF
TRBV7-9	-	TRBJ2-1	12	-	TGTGCCAGCAAAACAGGGCGCAATGAGCAGTTCTTC	CASKTGRNEQFF
TRBV13	-	TRBJ2-7	13	TRBD1	TGTGCCAGCAGCTTAGAGGGGGCGGACGAGCAGTACTTC	CASSLEGADEQYF
TRBV7-9	-	TRBJ2-5	17	TRBD1	TGTGCCAGCAGAATAGTGAAAGGGACAGGGTCTTCGGAGACCCAGTACTTC	CASRIVKGTGSSETQYF
TRBV27	-	TRBJ1-5	15	-	TGTGCCAGCAGTAAAACAGGGCCCGCGGGTCAGCCCCAGCATTTT	CASSKTGPAGQPQHF
TRBV30	-	TRBJ2-2	14	-	TGTGCCTGGAGTCCCGGGCCGAACACCGGGGAGCTGTTTTTT	CAWSPGPNTGELFF
TRBV10-2	-	TRBJ1-1	17	TRBD1	TGCGCCAGCAGAAAGATAACAGGGGTGAGGCAACACACTGAAGCTTTCTTT	CASRKITGVRQHTEAFF
TRBV2	-	TRBJ1-2	13	-	TGTGCCAGCACCAAGGCGAGGGTGGATGGCTACACCTTC	CASTKARVDGYTF
TRBV15	-	TRBJ2-7	14	TRBD1	TGTGCCACCAGCAGAGGTGGGACAGCCTACGAGCAGTACTTC	CATSRGGTAYEQYF
TRBV4-2	-	TRBJ1-2	18	TRBD1	TGTGCCAGCAGCCAAGATCAGAGGGGGCTCAATTACCTCTATGGCTACACCTTC	CASSQDQRGLNYLYGYTF
TRBV6-1	-	TRBJ2-1	16	TRBD2	TGTGCCAGCAGTGAAGGAGGTGGGGGGGGGTTGCATGAGCAGTTCTTC	CASSEGGGGGLHEQFF
TRBV6-6	-	TRBJ2-5	14	-	TGTGCCAGCAGTGCCTTGACAGACCAAGAGACCCAGTACTTC	CASSALTDQETQYF
TRBV7-2	-	TRBJ2-3	15	TRBD2	TGTGCCAGCAGCTTCCCTAGCGGGGGGGGAGATACGCAGTATTTT	CASSFPSGGGDTQYF
TRBV2	once	TRBJ1-6	15	-	TGTGCCAGCGCCCAGGGTCTCTCCTATAATTCACCCCTCCACTTT	CASAQGLSYNSPLHF
TRBV7-2	-	TRBJ1-5	17	TRBD1	TGTGCCAGCAGCAGTAACTGGGGACAGGGGGCCCATCAGCCCCAGCATTTT	CASSSNWGQGAHQPQHF
TRBV4-1	once	TRBJ2-5	17	TRBD2	TGCGCCAGCAGCCAAGATCTAGCGGGGGCCCGGGGGGAGACCCAGTACTTC	CASSQDLAGARGETQYF
TRBV19	-	TRBJ1-4	16	TRBD1	TGTGCCATTCCTCGGGGACAGGGGGTGACCAGCGAAAAACTGTTTTTT	CAIPRGQGVTSEKLFF
TRBV16	-	TRBJ1-2	16	-	TGTGCCAGCAGCCAATCCCCAGGGGCCTCTAACTATGGCTACACCTTC	CASSQSPGASNYGYTF
TRBV7-8	-	TRBJ2-1	15	-	TGTGCCAGCAGCTTAGGGTGGGGGGGCCCAAGAGAGCAGTTCTTC	CASSLGWGGPREQFF
TRBV5-1	-	TRBJ2-3	17	TRBD1	TGCGCCAGCAGCTTGGCGGACAGGGAGGATATAGCGGATACGCAGTATTTT	CASSLADREDIADTQYF
TRBV6-5	-	TRBJ2-7	15	TRBD1	TGTGCCAGCAGTAAATCTCCGGGACAGGGGTACGAGCAGTACTTC	CASSKSPGQGYEQYF
TRBV5-4	once	TRBJ2-3	14	TRBD2	TGTGCCAGCAGAACTAGCGGGGAGGGGGATACGCAGTATTTT	CASRTSGEGDTQYF
TRBV7-9	-	TRBJ2-5	16	-	TGTGCCAGCAGCACCCGACCGGGGGCCCGCCAAGAGACCCAGTACTTC	CASSTRPGARQETQYF
TRBV11-3	-	TRBJ2-5	15	-	TGTGCCAGCAGCTTAGACGGGGGCAGGGGAGAGACCCAGTACTTC	CASSLDGGRGETQYF
TRBV13	-	TRBJ2-1	13	TRBD1	TGTGCCAGCAGGGACAGGAGTTACAATGAGCAGTTCTTC	CASRDRSYNEQFF
TRBV7-2	-	TRBJ2-5	13	TRBD2	TGTGCCAGCAGAAAAGGACTAGAGGCGACCCAGTACTTC	CASRKGLEATQYF
TRBV6-5	-	TRBJ1-2	16	TRBD1	TGTGCCAGCAGTTACTCCCGGACAGGTTTAGTCTATGGCTACACCTTC	CASSYSRTGLVYGYTF
TRBV11-2	-	TRBJ1-1	13	-	TGTGCCAGCAGCTTAGCATTAGGCACTGAAGCTTTCTTT	CASSLALGTEAFF
TRBV9	-	TRBJ1-5	15	-	TGTGCCAGCAGCCCAGGGACAATAAGCAATCAGCCCCAGCATTTT	CASSPGTISNQPQHF
TRBV7-2	-	TRBJ2-3	16	TRBD2	TGTGCCAGCAGCCCTGGGACTAGCGGGGGCACAGATACGCAGTATTTT	CASSPGTSGGTDTQYF
TRBV7-9	-	TRBJ1-1	14	-	TGTGCCAGCAGCTTCGGACAGCTGAACACTGAAGCTTTCTTT	CASSFGQLNTEAFF
TRBV4-1	-	TRBJ1-5	18	TRBD1	TGCGCCAGCAGCCACATCCCGATACCCCTAGGACAGGATCAGCCCCAGCATTTT	CASSHIPIPLGQDQPQHF
TRBV20-1	-	TRBJ2-5	10	TRBD2	TGTAGCGGGGGTGGGGAGACCCAGTACTTC	CSGGGETQYF
TRBV28	-	TRBJ2-5	14	-	TGTGCCAGCTGGGGGCCGGGCTACCAAGAGACCCAGTACTTC	CASWGPGYQETQYF
TRBV7-8	-	TRBJ2-3	13	-	TGTGCCAGCAGCATACGTCGCACAGATACGCAGTATTTT	CASSIRRTDTQYF
TRBV4-1	-	TRBJ2-3	17	TRBD2	TGCGCCAGCAGCCAAGATACTAGCGGGGGGGGAGAAGATACGCAGTATTTT	CASSQDTSGGGEDTQYF
TRBV5-6	-	TRBJ2-4	16	TRBD1	TGTGCCAGCAGCTTGATCCCGACAGGGACGGGCGACATTCAGTACTTC	CASSLIPTGTGDIQYF
TRBV5-1	-	TRBJ2-7	13	-	TGCGCCAGCAGCTTGGGCCGACTCTACGAGCAGTACTTC	CASSLGRLYEQYF
TRBV27	-	TRBJ2-1	16	-	TGTGCCAGCAGTTCCGCGGTCTCGAAAGCCTACAATGAGCAGTTCTTC	CASSSAVSKAYNEQFF
TRBV27	-	TRBJ1-4	14	-	TGTGCCAGCAGTTTGGAGGGGATGAATGAAAAACTGTTTTTT	CASSLEGMNEKLFF